This T cell receptor (beta chain) emerged from a study of technical replicates of blood from a few donors. Germline-derived CDR1 and CDR2 are SGHVS and FNYEAQ. Trimming cost V 1 base and J 5 bases, with 12 bases left between them. This CDR3 region has 15 residues. Clones were read by immunoSEQ multiplex PCR, and TCRdb kept only the in-frame ones, dropping some. There are tens of thousands of clones in the sample; 80% to 95% occur only once, and under 0.3% lies in the top ten. The sequenced sample consisted of T cells isolated from PBMCs. This clonotype originated in a human donor in good health. The genes are TRBV7-6 and TRBJ1-5; TRBD1 might be the D (6 bases). The CDR3 DNA reads TGTGCCAGCAGCTTAGGACAGGACAGTTATCAGCCCCAGCATTTT. It specifies CASSLGQDSYQPQHF. Using reference TRBV7-6 and TRBJ1-5 for the parts outside the CDR3, the full variable domain is GAGVSQSPRYKVTKRGQDVALRCDPISGHVSLYWYRQALGQGPEFLTYFNYEAQQDKSGLPNDRFSAERPEGSISTLTIQRTEQRDSAMYRCASSLGQDSYQPQHFGDGTRLSIL.